This is a list of T cell receptor beta chains from one sample in a study of shared clonotypes between healthy human individuals. The method was immunoSEQ multiplex PCR; TCRdb's version includes in-frame clones alone and lacks a portion of them. The sample consists of millions of clones, more than 80% of them appearing once. The sequencing input was naive CD4+ T cells sorted from blood. The receptors originated from a man aged 18 to 29 in good health. Each CDR3 is given with its conserved first and last residue. D genes are given only for firm matches. For some rows the clone size is stated as once, few or many, or as a class when expanded; others skip it.

>TRBJ1-5|-|TRBV10-3|15|-
CAISESNGVNQPQHF
TGTGCCATCAGTGAGTCGAACGGGGTTAATCAGCCCCAGCATTTT
>TRBJ1-1|few|TRBV30|13|-
CAWSVQGNTEAFF
TGTGCCTGGAGTGTACAGGGAAACACTGAAGCTTTCTTT
>TRBJ1-3|-|TRBV30|14|-
CAWDKGGSGNTIYF
TGTGCCTGGGACAAGGGGGGCTCTGGAAACACCATATATTTT
>TRBJ2-3|-|TRBV4-1|18|-
CASSQALLGGRVADTQYF
TGCGCCAGCAGCCAGGCTCTTTTGGGGGGCCGAGTCGCAGATACGCAGTATTTT
>TRBJ2-2|-|TRBV29-1|14|-
CSVEGSKGTGELFF
TGCAGCGTTGAAGGGTCGAAGGGCACCGGGGAGCTGTTTTTT
>TRBJ1-1|-|TRBV2|15|-
CASSGSAGVMGEAFF
TGTGCCAGCAGTGGGTCGGCGGGGGTTATGGGTGAAGCTTTCTTT
>TRBJ2-1|-|TRBV10-2|14|-
CASNQAGRYYEQFF
TGCGCCAGCAACCAAGCGGGCCGATACTATGAGCAGTTCTTC
>TRBJ2-5|-|TRBV14|12|-
CASSQQRETQYF
TGTGCCAGCAGCCAACAGAGGGAGACCCAGTACTTC
>TRBJ1-1|once|TRBV7-8|12|-
CASSYRGTEAFF
TGTGCCAGCAGCTACCGGGGGACTGAAGCTTTCTTT
>TRBJ1-4|-|TRBV6-6|14|-
CASSATVTNEKLFF
TGTGCCAGCAGTGCCACAGTAACGAATGAAAAACTGTTTTTT
>TRBJ1-2|-|TRBV18|15|-
CASSGERQVAFGYTF
TGTGCCAGCTCAGGCGAGCGACAGGTCGCCTTTGGCTACACCTTC
>TRBJ2-3|-|TRBV4-1|18|TRBD2
CASSSRGERGGITDTQYF
TGCGCCAGCAGCTCAAGAGGAGAGCGGGGGGGCATCACAGATACGCAGTATTTT
>TRBJ1-6|-|TRBV4-3|15|-
CASSQDLGGLSPLHF
TGCGCCAGCAGCCAAGATCTTGGGGGCCTTTCACCCCTCCACTTT
>TRBJ2-5|-|TRBV11-2|16|TRBD2
CASSLSTSGGQETQYF
TGTGCCAGCAGCTTGAGTACTAGCGGGGGACAAGAGACCCAGTACTTC
>TRBJ2-2|once|TRBV6-1|15|-
CASSERQVRNGELFF
TGTGCCAGCAGTGAACGACAGGTTCGAAACGGGGAGCTGTTTTTT
>TRBJ1-1|few|TRBV19|14|TRBD1
CASRTGVMNTEAFF
TGTGCCAGTAGAACAGGGGTAATGAACACTGAAGCTTTCTTT